This T cell receptor (beta chain) was sequenced during a study of blood T cell repertoires in COVID-19. The J segment lost 4 bases and the V segment lost 2 bases, leaving 1 base of the junction unmatched. This CDR3 spans 13 amino acids. Germline V gene sequence: CDR1 LGHNA, CDR2 YSLEER. It was during active infection that Seattle patients were enrolled and then longitudinally followed. In the authors' methods: Reference gene primers were amplified, and this amplification served to estimate nucleated cell counts. Profiled with immunoSEQ multiplex PCR; TCRdb holds only in-frame clones, not every one. D and trimming come from the DNA, and the V and J calls and clone size come from that table. Of about 360,000 clones listed, about 88% are singletons.

The sequenced sample was peripheral blood. The J gene is TRBJ1-2, the V gene TRBV4-3; 7 positions match TRBD1. This TCR was sampled from a woman aged 55-70 years with COVID-19, enrolled during active disease. Here the CDR3 reads CASSQYRGYGYTF. The CDR3 region has the DNA TGCGCCAGCAGCCAATACAGGGGCTATGGCTACACCTTC.